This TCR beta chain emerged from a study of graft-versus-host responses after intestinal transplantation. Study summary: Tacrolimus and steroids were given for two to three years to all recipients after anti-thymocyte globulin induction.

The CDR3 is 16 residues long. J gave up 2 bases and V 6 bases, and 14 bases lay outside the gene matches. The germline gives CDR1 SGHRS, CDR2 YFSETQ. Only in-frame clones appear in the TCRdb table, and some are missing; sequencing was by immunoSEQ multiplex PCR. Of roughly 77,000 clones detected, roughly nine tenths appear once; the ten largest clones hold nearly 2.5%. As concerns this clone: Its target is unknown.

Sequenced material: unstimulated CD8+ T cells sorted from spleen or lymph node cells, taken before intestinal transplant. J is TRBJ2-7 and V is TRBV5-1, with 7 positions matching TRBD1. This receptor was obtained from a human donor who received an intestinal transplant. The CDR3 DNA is TGCGCCAGCACCTCCACCGACAGGGAATACCCCTACGAGCAGTACTTC. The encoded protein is CASTSTDREYPYEQYF.